One and the same sample provided the 11 T cell receptor beta chains below, sequenced in a study of blood T cell repertoires in COVID-19. The assay was immunoSEQ multiplex PCR, and TCRdb's table has in-frame clones only and misses some. The table has around 100,000 clones, 84% seen once; the top ten hold approximately 8.1%. Sequenced sample: peripheral blood. Receptors were obtained from a woman aged 40 to 50 with acute or convalescent COVID-19.

The chain has TRBV15 and TRBJ1-4; a weak D match, TRBD1 (6 bases). The CDR3 loop spans 13 amino acids. Per germline, CDR1 LNHNV and CDR2 YYDKDF (reference sequence). V was trimmed by 1 base and J by 8 bases, leaving 8 bases between them. The CDR3 DNA reads TGTGCCACCAGCAGAGGAGGGGGAGAAAAACTGTTTTTT. This encodes CATSRGGGEKLFF.

The V and J genes are TRBV7-3 and TRBJ2-3, with a possible D match to TRBD1 (7 bases). Germline CDR1 reads SGHTA; CDR2 reads FQGTGA. The germline V and J ends were trimmed by 1 base and 6 bases, with 14 bases remaining between them. This CDR3 is built from 15 residues. The CDR3 sequence is CASSLNGAGGDTQYF. The CDR3 DNA sequence: TGTGCCAGCAGCTTAAATGGTGCAGGGGGGGATACGCAGTATTTT.

This chain joins TRBV7-9 and TRBJ1-5; maybe TRBD1 (5 bases). The V gene's germline CDR1 is SEHNR and CDR2 FQNEAQ (reference sequence). Between the trimmed V and J ends, which lost 8 bases and 11 bases, there was a span of 22 bases. This CDR3 is 14 amino acids long. CDR3 sequence (DNA): TGTGCCAGCTCCGGGCCCGGGGGGTCGGTGACCCAGCATTTT. Encoded protein: CASSGPGGSVTQHF.

This sequence joins TRBV5-1 and TRBJ2-7, with 7 bases aligning to TRBD1. After removal of 2 bases from V and 7 bases from J, the junction contained 12 bases not matched to a gene. Looked up from germline, CDR1 is SGHRS and CDR2 is YFSETQ. The length of the CDR3 is 15 residues. CDR3 DNA: TGCGCCAGCAGCTTTAACAGGGGCCGATCGCGGGAGCAGTACTTC. This sequence encodes CASSFNRGRSREQYF.

The V gene is TRBV6-5, the J gene TRBJ2-1; D remains unclear. This CDR3 has 13 amino acids. CDR1 MNHEY and CDR2 SVGAGI come from the germline V gene. V was shortened by 8 bases and J by 0 bases, with 8 bases between the two germline ends. The CDR3 spells CASRFRSYNEQFF. CDR3 nucleotide sequence: TGTGCCAGCCGGTTCCGCTCCTACAATGAGCAGTTCTTC.

The chain uses TRBV3-1 (or the pseudogene TRBV3-2) and TRBJ2-5, with 8 bases aligning to TRBD1. V shed 0 bases and J 2 bases; nucleotides not matched to a gene: 5. The CDR3 runs 16 residues. Germline assignment: CDR1 LGHDT and CDR2 YNNKEL (reference sequence). CDR3 DNA sequence: TGTGCCAGCAGCCAAGATCTTACAGGGGGTCAAGAGACCCAGTACTTC. It yields the protein CASSQDLTGGQETQYF.

V gene TRBV9 combines with J gene TRBJ2-7; 12 positions match TRBD1. CDR1 is SGDLS, CDR2 YYNGEE, per germline. V lost 4 bases, J lost 9 bases, and 5 bases stayed unmatched. This CDR3 comprises 13 residues. The CDR3 protein is CASSPGTGGGQYF. The DNA for the CDR3 is TGTGCCAGCAGCCCTGGGACAGGGGGCGGGCAGTACTTC.

The chain has TRBV18 and TRBJ2-3, with D possibly matching TRBD1 (6 bases). The V end was cut by 3 bases, the J end by 2 bases, with 18 bases between. Germline V lookup: CDR1 KGHSH, CDR2 LQKENI. This CDR3 region has 17 residues. CDR3 bases: TGTGCCAGCTCACCGGGCGGAGGAAGGGGGTCCACAGATACGCAGTATTTT. As protein: CASSPGGGRGSTDTQYF.

V and J are TRBV6-5 and TRBJ1-3; TRBD1 might be the D (6 bases). CDR1 is MNHEY and CDR2 is SVGAGI in the germline V gene. V lost 6 bases and J lost 4, with 13 bases in between. The CDR3 consists of 14 residues. The CDR3 bases are TGTGCCAGCAGCACAGGGATCTCCGGAAACACCATATATTTT. Its translation is CASSTGISGNTIYF.

V and J are TRBV3-1 (or the pseudogene TRBV3-2) and TRBJ2-1; the match to TRBD2 covers 7 bases. Germline loops: CDR1 LGHDT, CDR2 YNNKEL (reference sequence). The CDR3 extends over 12 amino acids. J gave up 6 bases and V 8 bases, and 4 bases lay outside the gene matches. The CDR3 DNA reads TGTGCCAGCCGGGACTACCTCAATGAGCAGTTCTTC. This translates into CASRDYLNEQFF.

The CDR3 DNA reads as TGTGCCAGCAGGATACGACAAGCCGCTAACTATGGCTACACCTTC. Translation gives CASRIRQAANYGYTF. The chain joins TRBV9 to TRBJ1-2; D gene uncertain. Germline CDR1 is SGDLS and CDR2 is YYNGEE. CDR3 length: 15 amino acids. With 5 bases removed from V and 0 bases from J, the gap between germline ends came to 14 bases.